Presented here are 13 T cell receptor beta chains from one specimen sequenced in a study of memory CD4+ T cells and cytomegalovirus serostatus. Single viable CD3+CD4+CD8-CD45RO+ cells were sorted as the memory CD4+ T cells. Profiling relied on immunoSEQ multiplex PCR, and the TCRdb table lists in-frame clones only, not all of them. The sample has around 84,000 clones, less than 90% seen once. The sequencing input was memory CD4+ T cells from blood. The source of these receptors is an adult in good health and CMV-seronegative.

The V and J genes are TRBV2 and TRBJ2-3, with D tentatively TRBD2 (7 bases). This CDR3 comprises 16 residues. Trimming removed 11 bases at V and 4 bases at J, with 25 bases between. Looked up from germline, CDR1 is SNHLY and CDR2 is FYNNEI. The CDR3 sequence: CAGGAAPFPSADTQYF. The DNA of the CDR3 is TGTGCCGGGGGGGCGGCCCCTTTTCCTAGCGCAGATACGCAGTATTTT.

This chain joins TRBV14 and TRBJ1-6; D unclear. V was shortened by 1 base and J by 2 bases, with 9 bases between the two germline ends. From germline, CDR1 is SGHDN and CDR2 FVKESK. The CDR3 totals 16 residues. In DNA, the CDR3 is TGTGCCAGCAGCCAAGGGACCTTGGCCTATAATTCACCCCTCCACTTT. Residues: CASSQGTLAYNSPLHF.

The V gene is TRBV6-1, the J gene TRBJ1-1, with 7 bases that match TRBD1. Trimming at V came to 7 bases and at J to 6 bases, leaving 8 bases not matched to a gene. Germline-derived CDR1 and CDR2 are MNHNS and SASEGT. The CDR3 sequence is 13 residues long. DNA for the CDR3: TGTGCCAGCACCAATCCACAGGGGCCTGAAGCTTTCTTT. Protein: CASTNPQGPEAFF.

This clone was counted a single time. This chain uses TRBV19 with TRBJ1-5; tentative D call: TRBD1 (5 bases). The CDR3 consists of 17 residues. Germline V gene lookup returns CDR1 LNHDA and CDR2 SQIVND (reference sequence). Trimming pared 3 bases from V and 0 bases from J, leaving 15 bases between. CDR3: CASSMGLGVYSNQPQHF. CDR3 nucleotides: TGTGCCAGTAGTATGGGGTTAGGGGTGTATAGCAATCAGCCCCAGCATTTT. Full variable domain (rest looked up from reference TRBV19 and TRBJ1-5): DGGITQSPKYLFRKEGQNVTLSCEQNLNHDAMYWYRQDPGQGLRLIYYSQIVNDFQKGDIAEGYSVSREKKESFPLTVTSAQKNPTAFYLCASSMGLGVYSNQPQHFGDGTRLSIL.

The chain uses TRBV5-1 and TRBJ1-3; D possibly corresponds to TRBD1 (5 bases). CDR1 SGHRS and CDR2 YFSETQ come from the germline V gene. Trimming took 4 bases from V and 4 from J, leaving 15 bases between them. CDR3 length: 15 amino acids. The CDR3 bases are TGCGCCAGCAGCCGCCTAGGGGTAGAGGGAAACACCATATATTTT. Its protein product is CASSRLGVEGNTIYF.

This clone has a handful of counts. The chain has TRBV6-1 and TRBJ1-1; 10 nucleotides match TRBD1. Germline CDR1 reads MNHNS; CDR2 reads SASEGT. The CDR3 runs to 14 residues. J gave up 3 bases and V 6 bases, and 4 bases lay outside the gene matches. The CDR3 DNA reads as TGTGCCAGCAGGGGAGACAGGGGGCACACTGAAGCTTTCTTT. The encoded protein is CASRGDRGHTEAFF.

The V and J genes are TRBV4-1 and TRBJ1-5; 8 bases align to TRBD1. The trim removed 5 bases at V and 3 bases at J, leaving 3 bases unmatched. CDR1 is MGHRA and CDR2 is YSYEKL in the germline V gene. The CDR3 loop spans 14 amino acids. For the CDR3, the DNA is TGCGCCAGCAGCTGGACAGGGATCAATCAGCCCCAGCATTTT. Its translation: CASSWTGINQPQHF.

The chain joins TRBV11-2 to TRBJ2-7; possibly TRBD1 or TRBD2 for D (6 bases each). V dropped 6 bases and J dropped 0 bases, with 12 bases sitting between them. The CDR3 length is 14 residues. Germline CDR1 reads SGHAT; CDR2 reads FQNNGV. This chain's CDR3 is CASRRGHSSYEQYF. CDR3 nucleotide sequence: TGTGCCAGCAGGCGGGGACATAGCTCCTACGAGCAGTACTTC.

The V and J genes are TRBV4-3 and TRBJ2-2; 9 positions agree with TRBD2. Looked up from germline, CDR1 is LGHNA and CDR2 is YSLEER. Trimming at V came to 0 bases and at J to 2 bases, leaving 7 bases not matched to a gene. CDR3 size: 18 residues. CDR3 loop: CASSQESLAGHNTGELFF. CDR3 coding DNA: TGCGCCAGCAGCCAAGAGTCGCTAGCGGGGCACAACACCGGGGAGCTGTTTTTT.

The chain links TRBV6-6 to TRBJ1-3; TRBD1 is a possible D gene (6 bases). The V gene's germline CDR1 is MNHNY and CDR2 SVGAGI (reference sequence). The CDR3 spans 16 residues. Deletions cut 4 bases from V and 0 bases from J, with 13 bases between. The CDR3 sequence: CASSSGTLSSGNTIYF. Written as DNA, the CDR3 is TGTGCCAGCAGTTCCGGGACATTATCCTCTGGAAACACCATATATTTT.

The chain combines TRBV9 with TRBJ2-5; 7 bases map to TRBD1. The CDR3 is made up of 14 amino acids. Losses at the gene ends were 2 bases for V and 1 base for J; bases not matched to a gene: 2. The V gene's germline CDR1 is SGDLS and CDR2 YYNGEE. The CDR3 spells CASSVGTAQETQYF. CDR3 sequence (DNA): TGTGCCAGCAGCGTGGGGACAGCCCAAGAGACCCAGTACTTC.

The V call is TRBV7-2, the J call TRBJ1-3, with D tentatively TRBD1 (5 bases). From germline, CDR1 is SGHTA and CDR2 FQGNSA. V lost 5 bases to trimming and J lost 2 bases, with 13 bases between them. The CDR3 extends over 15 amino acids. In nucleotides, the CDR3 is TGTGCCAGCAGCCTGGGACCGGCCACTGGAAACACCATATATTTT. Its protein product is CASSLGPATGNTIYF.

This chain links TRBV29-1 with TRBJ1-6; D remains unclear. V was cut by 6 bases and J by 7 bases, with 13 bases left in between. This CDR3 is built from 13 residues. Germline V gene data show CDR1 as SQVTM and CDR2 as ANQGSEA. The CDR3 region is CSVVVGWNSPLHF. The CDR3 region has the DNA TGCAGCGTCGTAGTCGGTTGGAATTCACCCCTCCACTTT.